This record looks at one TCR beta chain sequence and its context. Its antigen is unknown. Libraries were prepared by immunoSEQ multiplex PCR; TCRdb keeps only in-frame clonotypes and omits some of them. The table has around 1.9 million clones, about 93% seen once; the top ten hold under 2%. Trimming removed 2 bases from V and 1 base from J, with 11 bases in between. The length of the CDR3 is 15 residues. CDR1 and CDR2 from the germline V gene are MDHEN and SYDVKM. The data were obtained in a study of shared clonotypes between healthy human individuals. Cells designated naive CD8 were CD45RO-negative and were positively selected for CCR7, with terminally differentiated effector memory CD45RA+ cells excluded. Notes on the study in general: With a handful of donors compared, around 4.7% of naive CD4 clonotypes were shared.

This TCR was sampled from a man aged 18 to 29 in good health. Some clones in this sample may be carry-over from other donors' samples. The rearrangement joins TRBV28 to TRBJ1-2; the D gene is possibly TRBD1 (5 bases). The source material was naive CD8+ T cells from PBMCs. Written as DNA, the CDR3 is TGTGCCAGCAGTTTACAGTTAGGGGATAACTATGGCTACACCTTC. This sequence encodes CASSLQLGDNYGYTF.